This paragraph covers one TCR beta chain sequence. Its cognate antigen has yet to be identified. Base quality data are lacking; no much larger clone is found one base away. This sample's time point label indicates: sample from adult after SARS-CoV-2 infection, after symptom onset. A couple of convalescent COVID-19 patients, sampled after symptom onset from adults with prior SARS-CoV-2 infection, were also TCR-sequenced for comparison. The germline V gene (reference sequence) sets CDR1 to SEHNR and CDR2 to FQNEAQ. V gives up 1 base and J gives up 4 bases, and the segment between their germline ends measures 11 bases. The CDR3 covers 14 residues, taking in both the cysteine and the phenylalanine. The read is trimmed to its CDR3 DNA, 42 bases read in frame from base 1. The CDR3 regions of human TCRbeta chains were subjected to immunosequencing. The authors' analysis ran thus. TCRs in the repertoires were compared against a reference library of SARS-CoV-2-specific TCRs that had been generated with the MIRA antigen-specificity platform. Breadth was defined as the fraction of unique TCRs that were SARS-CoV-2-associated. Depth was defined as the fraction of total T cells that were SARS-CoV-2-associated. Using the MIRA data, every spike-specific TCR was mapped to the spike region that the TCR reacted to and assigned to either a CD4 or a CD8 class. Log10-transformed breadth and depth values were compared by one-way ANOVA with Sidak's multiple comparisons tests. In TCRdb, the immuneACCESS table is reduced to in-frame sequences with V and J assigned. These tables do not hold every clone; where another copy was compared, an unresolved V gene accounts for under half, and the others remain unexplained. Clone size and the V and J calls come from that table; the DNA yielded D and trimming. This sample lists more than 150,000 clones; roughly nine tenths were detected once. The top ten clonotypes cover 5.5% to 8.5% of the sample.

The source of the sample is a study of T cell responses to AZD1222 COVID-19 vaccine (dated by TCRdb to the early 2020s). Broadly, across the study: TCR sequencing covered fewer than 250 trial participants: about 210 given two doses of AZD1222 and approximately 26 given two doses of MenACWY control vaccine. Trial participants were enrolled by age into subgroups of 18-55, 56-69 and 70-plus years, and around 140, 26 and 57 TCR-sequenced participants, respectively, were included in these subgroups. Points the paper makes about the study in general: The 56-69-year group was small, and its depth increase did not reach significance, likely because of low power. After two AZD1222 doses, spike-specific TCR breadth and depth were significantly higher than at day 0 and than in MenACWY recipients. The whole spike protein was spanned by vaccine-associated CD4 TCRs, and dominant responses were seen in regions 160-218 and 743-854. Because no samples from the day 14 peak response were available, repertoires could be characterized only after the peak T cell response. Only five or six AZD1222 recipients were SARS-CoV-2 seropositive at baseline, limiting conclusions about previously exposed vaccinees. Epitopes outside the regions mutated in the B.1.351 and B.1.1.7 variants were reportedly recognized by nearly half of the unique spike-specific TCRs. Most participants were white British and females outnumbered males, and the authors suggested that clonal diversity may have been underestimated.

Sequences were derived from peripheral blood, sampled after recovery from COVID-19. Recombination joined TRBV7-9 with TRBJ2-7; the D gene is perhaps TRBD1 or TRBD2, as each covers 5 bases. This clonotype was sampled from an adult who had recovered from COVID-19. CDR3 loop: CASSLVGDVYEQYF. The bases read TGTGCCAGCAGCTTAGTGGGGGATGTATACGAGCAGTACTTC. Outside the CDR3, residues come from the reference TRBV7-9 and TRBJ2-7 proteins, so the full variable domain is: DTGVSQNPRHKITKRGQNVTFRCDPISEHNRLYWYRQTLGQGPEFLTYFQNEAQLEKSRLLSDRFSAERPKGSFSTLEIQRTEQGDSAMYLCASSLVGDVYEQYFGPGTRLTVT.